The clone carrying this T cell receptor (beta chain) was counted ten times or more. Antigen: not known. This sample is drawn from a study of blood T cells in healthy people across ages. Study outcomes and limitations: When one million T cells were used, diversity estimates were thought to be underestimates. Compared with aged donors, long-lived donors showed fewer expanded clones, suggesting selection.

The ends lost 5 bases at V and 2 bases at J; junction bases unmatched: 13. Looked up from germline, CDR1 is MDHEN and CDR2 is SYDVKM. This CDR3 comprises 17 residues. The sample, about 10 milliliters of peripheral blood, was drawn from each donor. Alongside a J-beta primer mix, a sample-barcoded 5' primer served in a second PCR lasting 7 to 11 cycles. TCRdb re-called the 5' RACE reads with MiXCR, one entry per CDR3 protein. The table has about 930,000 distinct CDR3 sequences, roughly 28% seen once. The same data also contributed to another study, on T cells of mothers and their children. Per that paper: Similar effects of thymic selection on TCR recombination output were recorded in related and unrelated pairs.

This clonotype was sampled from a woman aged 40 to 49 in good health. Sequenced input: blood. The chain is built from TRBV28 and TRBJ2-5; 8 bases agree with TRBD1. The DNA of the CDR3 is TGTGCCAGCAGTCACCCCACGACAGGGGCCGAACAAGAGACCCAGTACTTC. It is translated as CASSHPTTGAEQETQYF. Variable domain in full (rest from reference TRBV28 and TRBJ2-5): DVKVTQSSRYLVKRTGEKVFLECVQDMDHENMFWYRQDPGLGLRLIYFSYDVKMKEKGDIPEGYSVSREKKERFSLILESASTNQTSMYLCASSHPTTGAEQETQYFGPGTRLLVL.